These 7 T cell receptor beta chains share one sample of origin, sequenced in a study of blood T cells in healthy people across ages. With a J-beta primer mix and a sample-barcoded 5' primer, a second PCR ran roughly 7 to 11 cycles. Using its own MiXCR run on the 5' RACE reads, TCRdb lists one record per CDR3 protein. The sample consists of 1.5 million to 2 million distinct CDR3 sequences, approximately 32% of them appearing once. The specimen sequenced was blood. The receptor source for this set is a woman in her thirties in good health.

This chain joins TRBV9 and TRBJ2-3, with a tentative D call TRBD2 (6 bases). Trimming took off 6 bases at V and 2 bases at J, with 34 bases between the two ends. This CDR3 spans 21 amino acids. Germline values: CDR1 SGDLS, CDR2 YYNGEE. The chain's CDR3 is CASTPWGSSSPGLGTTDTQYF. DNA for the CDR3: TGTGCCAGCACCCCGTGGGGCAGCTCATCACCGGGACTTGGGACCACAGATACGCAGTATTTT.

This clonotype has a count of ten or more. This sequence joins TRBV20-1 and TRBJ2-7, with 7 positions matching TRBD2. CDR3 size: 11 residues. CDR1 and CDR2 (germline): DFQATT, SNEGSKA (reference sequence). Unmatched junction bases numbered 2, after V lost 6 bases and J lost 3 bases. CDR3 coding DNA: TGCAGTGCCGAGCGGGGCTACGAGCAGTACTTC. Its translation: CSAERGYEQYF.

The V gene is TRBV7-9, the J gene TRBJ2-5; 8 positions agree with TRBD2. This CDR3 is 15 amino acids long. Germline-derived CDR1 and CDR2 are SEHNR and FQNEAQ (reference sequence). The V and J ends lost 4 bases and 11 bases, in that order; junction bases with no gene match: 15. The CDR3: CASSSPGTRRDEQYF. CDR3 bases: TGTGCCAGCAGCTCCCCCGGGACTAGGCGCGATGAGCAGTACTTC.

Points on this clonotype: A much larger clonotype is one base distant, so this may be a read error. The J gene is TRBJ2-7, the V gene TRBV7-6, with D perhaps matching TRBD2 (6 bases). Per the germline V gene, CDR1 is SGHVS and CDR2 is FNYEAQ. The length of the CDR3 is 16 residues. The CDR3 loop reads CASSLGFSGDSYERYF. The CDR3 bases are TGTGCCAGCAGCTTAGGATTTAGCGGAGACTCCTACGAGCGGTACTTC. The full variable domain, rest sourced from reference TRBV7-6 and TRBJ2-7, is GAGVSQSPRYKVTKRGQDVALRCDPISGHVSLYWYRQALGQGPEFLTYFNYEAQQDKSGLPNDRFSAERPEGSISTLTIQRTEQRDSAMYRCASSLGFSGDSYERYFGPGTRLTVT.

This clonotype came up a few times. CDR3 residues: CASSVDSIRTSILDGYTF. CDR3 DNA sequence: TGTGCCAGCAGCGTAGACTCGATCCGTACTTCCATCCTGGATGGCTACACCTTC. This sequence joins TRBV9 and TRBJ1-2; unclear D gene. Germline V gene data show CDR1 as SGDLS and CDR2 as YYNGEE. CDR3 length equals 18 residues. The ends were cut back, 0 bases at V and 6 bases at J, with 24 bases in the middle.

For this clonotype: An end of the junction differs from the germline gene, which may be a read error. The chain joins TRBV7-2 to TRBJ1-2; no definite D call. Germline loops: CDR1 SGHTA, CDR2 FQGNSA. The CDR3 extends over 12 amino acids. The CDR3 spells CAGSPQFYGFTF. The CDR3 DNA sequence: TGTGCCGGCAGCCCCCAGTTCTATGGCTTCACCTTC.

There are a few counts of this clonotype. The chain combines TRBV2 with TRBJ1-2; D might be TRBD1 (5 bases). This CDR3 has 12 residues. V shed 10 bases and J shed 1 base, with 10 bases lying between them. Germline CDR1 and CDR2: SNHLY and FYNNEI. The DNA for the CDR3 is TGTGCCACTCAGGGAGATAACTATGGCTACACCTTC. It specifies CATQGDNYGYTF.